What follows is one T cell receptor (beta chain) and its context. The CDR3 totals 15 residues. Trimming took 6 bases from V and 1 from J, leaving 17 bases between them. Germline CDR1 is SQVTM and CDR2 is ANQGSEA. This entry comes from a study of control samples from healthy donors and cancer patients. Profiled with immunoSEQ multiplex PCR; TCRdb holds only in-frame clones, not every one. The sample has around 150,000 clones; roughly 95% are singletons. This receptor was obtained from a woman in her 30s in good health. What was sequenced was blood. The V call is TRBV29-1, the J call TRBJ2-3, with D perhaps TRBD2 (6 bases). This chain's CDR3 is CSVEFLADRTDTQYF. CDR3 nucleotides: TGCAGCGTGGAATTTTTAGCGGACCGCACAGATACGCAGTATTTT.